Presented here are 30 T cell receptor beta chains from one specimen sequenced in a study of blood T cell repertoires in COVID-19. The protocol was immunoSEQ multiplex PCR, while the TCRdb copy is restricted to in-frame clones and leaves out a portion. Of tens of thousands of clones listed, roughly nine tenths are singletons. The sequenced sample was peripheral blood. The receptors originated from a man aged 60-69 years with acute or convalescent COVID-19.

V usage is TRBV12-3 or TRBV12-4 and J usage is TRBJ1-4; D might be TRBD1 (6 bases). This CDR3 comprises 13 residues. Trimming removed 6 bases at V and 8 bases at J, with 13 bases between. CDR3 DNA sequence: TGTGCCAGCAGCCCCAGGGGCCGGGAAAAACTGTTTTTT. Residues: CASSPRGREKLFF.

V and J are TRBV5-1 and TRBJ1-5; possible D gene TRBD1, 5 bases. From germline, CDR1 is SGHRS and CDR2 YFSETQ. The germline V and J ends were trimmed by 0 bases and 0 bases, with 7 bases remaining between them. There are 15 residues in the CDR3. In DNA, the CDR3 is TGCGCCAGCAGCTTGGACGGACATAGCAATCAGCCCCAGCATTTT. This sequence encodes CASSLDGHSNQPQHF.

CDR3 DNA: TGTGCCAGCAGCCTAGACAGGGGGCTGTTGCCCCAGCATTTT. Protein sequence: CASSLDRGLLPQHF. This chain links TRBV5-4 with TRBJ1-5, with 10 bases fitting TRBD1. CDR1 and CDR2 (germline): SGHNT, YYREEE (reference sequence). The CDR3 loop spans 14 amino acids. The J segment lost 9 bases and the V segment lost 4 bases, leaving 7 bases of the junction unmatched.

CDR3 region: CASSPLEGESTLHF. CDR3 nucleotides: TGTGCCAGCTCCCCCCTTGAGGGAGAATCGACCCTCCACTTT. This chain joins TRBV18 and TRBJ1-6, with D hard to call. V lost 6 bases to trimming and J lost 14 bases, with 20 bases between them. Germline assignment: CDR1 KGHSH and CDR2 LQKENI. This CDR3 spans 14 amino acids. Full variable domain (missing parts from reference TRBV18 and TRBJ1-6): NAGVMQNPRHLVRRRGQEARLRCSPMKGHSHVYWYRQLPEEGLKFMVYLQKENIIDESGMPKERFSAEFPKEGPSILRIQQVVRGDSAAYFCASSPLEGESTLHFGNGTRLTVT.

The chain employs TRBV28 and TRBJ1-3; no definite D call. This CDR3 is 16 amino acids long. V dropped 1 base and J dropped 5 bases, with 15 bases sitting between them. Germline-derived CDR1 and CDR2 are MDHEN and SYDVKM. The CDR3 nucleotides read TGTGCCAGCAGTTTATTTGGAGAGGAGGCAAGAAACACCATATATTTT. Encoded protein: CASSLFGEEARNTIYF.

The gene calls are TRBV10-1 and TRBJ1-1; D may be TRBD1 (5 bases). Germline CDR1 is WNHNN and CDR2 is SYGVQD (reference sequence). The V gene lost 6 bases and the J gene lost 3 bases, with 11 bases spanning the gap. The CDR3 totals 13 residues. DNA of the CDR3: TGCGCCAGCAGAAGGGGAAGGGACACTGAAGCTTTCTTT. It yields the protein CASRRGRDTEAFF.

The chain recombines TRBV18 with TRBJ2-7, with D tentatively TRBD1 (6 bases). V was cut by 2 bases and J by 3 bases, with 20 bases left in between. Germline lookup yields CDR1 KGHSH and CDR2 LQKENI. The CDR3 loop spans 17 amino acids. CDR3 loop: CASSPVAIGGEDYEQYF. CDR3 DNA: TGTGCCAGCTCACCAGTAGCGATTGGGGGCGAAGACTACGAGCAGTACTTC. Variable domain in full (rest from reference TRBV18 and TRBJ2-7): NAGVMQNPRHLVRRRGQEARLRCSPMKGHSHVYWYRQLPEEGLKFMVYLQKENIIDESGMPKERFSAEFPKEGPSILRIQQVVRGDSAAYFCASSPVAIGGEDYEQYFGPGTRLTVT.

The V call is TRBV7-9, the J call TRBJ2-7; the D is unclear. With 6 bases removed from V and 0 bases from J, the gap between germline ends came to 6 bases. This CDR3 comprises 12 residues. From germline, CDR1 is SEHNR and CDR2 FQNEAQ (reference sequence). The CDR3 region is CASSSSSYEQYF. CDR3 bases: TGTGCCAGCAGTTCTAGCTCCTACGAGCAGTACTTC.

The V and J genes are TRBV5-8 and TRBJ2-6; 7 bases match TRBD1. V gave up 3 bases and J gave up 0 bases; unmatched junction bases: 6. The germline gives CDR1 SGHTS, CDR2 YDEGEE. The CDR3 has 17 amino acids. DNA of the CDR3: TGTGCCAGCAGCTCTGGACAGGCCATCTCTGGGGCCAACGTCCTGACTTTC. It translates to CASSSGQAISGANVLTF. The variable domain in full, with the rest retrieved from reference TRBV5-8 and TRBJ2-6, is EAGVTQSPTHLIKTRGQQATLRCSPISGHTSVYWYQQALGLGLQFLLWYDEGEERNRGNFPPRFSGRQFPNYSSELNVNALELEDSALYLCASSSGQAISGANVLTFGAGSRLTVL.

Notes on this clone: Other DNA sequences of this sample code for an identical CDR3. The chain has TRBV5-1 and TRBJ2-2, with TRBD2 as a possible D gene (6 bases). Trimming left V 7 bases short and J 1 base short, with 8 bases between. Germline CDR1 is SGHRS and CDR2 is YFSETQ. The CDR3 has 13 amino acids. The CDR3 coding sequence is TGCGCCAGCCGGGAGCAGAACACCGGGGAGCTGTTTTTT. Protein product: CASREQNTGELFF.

The chain links TRBV11-2 to TRBJ1-1; 7 bases fit TRBD1. CDR3 length: 13 amino acids. CDR1 is SGHAT and CDR2 is FQNNGV in the germline V gene. The ends lost 0 bases at V and 8 bases at J; junction bases unmatched: 3. CDR3 DNA: TGTGCCAGCAGCTTAGACAGGGGGGCCGAAGCTTTCTTT. It yields the protein CASSLDRGAEAFF.

The genes are TRBV6-2 or TRBV6-3 and TRBJ1-5; a possible D gene is TRBD1 (5 bases). The V gene lost 1 base and the J gene lost 3 bases, with 16 bases spanning the gap. The CDR3 spans 17 residues. Per the germline V gene, CDR1 is MNHEY and CDR2 is SVGEGT. The CDR3 DNA reads TGTGCCAGCAGTTACTACCCTCAGGGAAATCTCAATCAGCCCCAGCATTTT. It encodes CASSYYPQGNLNQPQHF.

This chain connects TRBV11-3 to TRBJ2-7; a weak D match, TRBD1 (5 bases). Trimming removed 0 bases from V and 7 bases from J, with 16 bases in between. The CDR3 sequence is 15 residues long. Germline CDR1 is SGHNT and CDR2 is YENEEA. CDR3 DNA: TGTGCCAGCAGCTTAGAACTTCAGGGTCGAGGAGAGCAGTACTTC. This gives the protein CASSLELQGRGEQYF. The entire variable domain, with the rest obtained from reference TRBV11-3 and TRBJ2-7, is as follows: EAGVVQSPRYKIIEKKQPVAFWCNPISGHNTLYWYLQNLGQGPELLIRYENEEAVDDSQLPKDRFSAERLKGVDSTLKIQPAELGDSAVYLCASSLELQGRGEQYFGPGTRLTVT.

This clone was counted only a few times. DNA for the CDR3: TGTGCCAGCAGCTCTTGGGACAGTAACTATGGCTACACCTTC. As protein: CASSSWDSNYGYTF. The gene calls are TRBV7-9 and TRBJ1-2; 7 bases are a match to TRBD1. CDR1 is SEHNR, CDR2 FQNEAQ, per germline (reference sequence). There are 14 residues in the CDR3. V was pared by 4 bases and J by 1 base, with 3 bases of the junction left unmatched.

The chain joins TRBV13 to TRBJ2-3; 16 nucleotides line up with TRBD2. V trimming: 3 bases; J trimming: 3 bases; junction bases outside the gene matches: 3. CDR1 is PRHDT, CDR2 FYEKMQ, per germline (reference sequence). The CDR3 spans 17 residues. In nucleotides, the CDR3 is TGTGCCAGCAGCTTCGGGACTAGCGGGGGGGCAACAGATACGCAGTATTTT. This encodes CASSFGTSGGATDTQYF.

The chain links TRBV2 to TRBJ2-1; the D gene is possibly TRBD2 (6 bases). This CDR3 spans 13 amino acids. CDR1 SNHLY and CDR2 FYNNEI come from the germline V gene. V was cut by 8 bases and J by 9 bases, with 17 bases left in between. For the CDR3, the DNA is TGTGCCAGCGGGCCCTGGGGGGAGAGTGAGCAGTTCTTC. Its protein product is CASGPWGESEQFF.

The chain carries TRBV21-1 and TRBJ2-3; the table's D call, TRBD2, was not checked against the DNA. TRBV21-1 is a listed pseudogene. The CDR3 consists of 17 residues. The CDR3 protein is CASSTLRTSGGRDTQYF. The CDR3 nucleotides read TGTGCCAGCAGCACCCTTCGGACTAGCGGGGGCAGAGATACGCAGTATTTT.

The chain recombines TRBV5-8 with TRBJ1-3; 9 nucleotides line up with TRBD1. The junction had 8 bases not matched to a gene; V was cut back by 0 bases and J by 1 base. Germline V gene sequence: CDR1 SGHTS, CDR2 YDEGEE. CDR3 length: 18 residues. CDR3 bases: TGTGCCAGCAGCTTGGTGGCCAGGACAGGGGTGTCTGGAAACACCATATATTTT. Protein: CASSLVARTGVSGNTIYF.

The chain employs TRBV7-2 and TRBJ1-5, with 7 bases fitting TRBD1. This CDR3 comprises 13 residues. Germline V gene data show CDR1 as SGHTA and CDR2 as FQGNSA. V lost 5 bases and J lost 7; bases outside the gene matches: 5. The CDR3 protein is CASSLEGAQPQHF. The CDR3 region has the DNA TGTGCCAGCAGCCTAGAGGGGGCCCAGCCCCAGCATTTT.

The rearrangement uses TRBV3-1 (or the pseudogene TRBV3-2) and TRBJ2-3, with D tentatively TRBD2 (5 bases). V shed 0 bases and J shed 2 bases, with 12 bases lying between them. The CDR3 is made up of 16 amino acids. The germline V gene encodes CDR1 LGHDT and CDR2 YNNKEL (reference sequence). The DNA for the CDR3 is TGTGCCAGCAGCCAAGACAGTCGGGGTCACACAGATACGCAGTATTTT. Translated: CASSQDSRGHTDTQYF.

The V gene is TRBV5-4, the J gene TRBJ2-1; the match to TRBD1 covers 9 bases. The CDR3 contains 16 residues. Germline CDR1 SGHNT, CDR2 YYREEE (reference sequence). V lost 4 bases and J lost 0; bases outside the gene matches: 5. The CDR3 sequence is CASSHPGQGSYNEQFF. In nucleotides, the CDR3 is TGTGCCAGCAGCCACCCGGGACAGGGCTCCTACAATGAGCAGTTCTTC.

The chain combines TRBV7-9 with TRBJ2-3; tentative D call: TRBD1 (5 bases). With 6 bases removed from V and 1 base from J, the gap between germline ends came to 17 bases. Germline values: CDR1 SEHNR, CDR2 FQNEAQ (reference sequence). This CDR3 has 16 amino acids. The CDR3 bases are TGTGCCAGCAGTTTTATTTCAGGGTCTGGCACAGATACGCAGTATTTT. Encoded protein: CASSFISGSGTDTQYF.

This chain joins TRBV25-1 and TRBJ2-2; D perhaps matches TRBD1 (5 bases). CDR3 length equals 14 residues. From germline, CDR1 is MGHDK and CDR2 SYGVNS. The V end lost 3 bases, the J end lost 2 bases, and 7 bases lay between the germline ends. CDR3 loop: CASSEQGNTGELFF. The CDR3 nucleotides read TGTGCCAGCAGTGAGCAGGGTAACACCGGGGAGCTGTTTTTT.

This chain links TRBV2 with TRBJ1-4, with TRBD1 matching over 8 bases. The CDR3 runs 14 residues. CDR1 is SNHLY, CDR2 FYNNEI, per germline. V gave up 6 bases and J gave up 8 bases; unmatched junction bases: 8. For the CDR3, the DNA is TGTGCCAGCAGCCCCCGGGACAGGTCGGAAAAACTGTTTTTT. Translating it yields CASSPRDRSEKLFF.

The chain combines TRBV19 with TRBJ1-1, with no clear D. The V and J ends lost 2 bases and 0 bases respectively, with 13 bases between them. The CDR3 contains 16 residues. Germline-derived CDR1 and CDR2 are LNHDA and SQIVND (reference sequence). CDR3 region: CASSIIRRAMNTEAFF. In nucleotides, the CDR3 is TGTGCCAGTAGTATAATTAGGAGGGCGATGAACACTGAAGCTTTCTTT.

The rearrangement links TRBV9 to TRBJ1-4; 8 nucleotides match TRBD1. The V gene's germline CDR1 is SGDLS and CDR2 YYNGEE. Trimming cost V 3 bases and J 6 bases; bases outside gene matches: 4. CDR3 length equals 14 residues. CDR3: CASSGDRHDEKLFF. In DNA form, the CDR3 reads TGTGCCAGCAGCGGGGACAGGCACGATGAAAAACTGTTTTTT.

This chain joins TRBV2 and TRBJ1-5, with 7 positions matching TRBD1. Germline-derived CDR1 and CDR2 are SNHLY and FYNNEI. After removal of 5 bases from V and 0 bases from J, the junction contained 4 bases not matched to a gene. The length of the CDR3 is 15 residues. The CDR3 nucleotides read TGTGCCAGCAGTCAACAGGGGTCTAGCAATCAGCCCCAGCATTTT. Translating it yields CASSQQGSSNQPQHF.

This clone was seen just once. J is TRBJ1-1 and V is TRBV30; the match to TRBD1 covers 7 bases. Trimming took 5 bases from V and 5 from J; bases not matched to a gene: 8. The CDR3 loop spans 13 amino acids. Germline lookup yields CDR1 GTSNPN and CDR2 SVGIG (reference sequence). The CDR3 spells CAWQRQGETEAFF. The CDR3 region has the DNA TGTGCCTGGCAGCGACAGGGAGAGACTGAAGCTTTCTTT.

This chain connects TRBV30 to TRBJ1-5; D is ambiguous. The CDR3 has 15 amino acids. The V end lost 2 bases, the J end lost 2 bases, and 13 bases lay between the germline ends. Germline V CDR1 and CDR2: GTSNPN, SVGIG (reference sequence). CDR3 sequence: CAWSSAFQGNQPQHF. CDR3 in DNA: TGTGCCTGGAGTTCCGCCTTCCAGGGCAATCAGCCCCAGCATTTT.

The CDR3 nucleotides are TGTGCCAGCGGCGAGAGGGTGGATCGGAAACTGTTTTTT. Its protein is CASGERVDRKLFF. The chain recombines TRBV6-5 with TRBJ1-4; unclear D gene. V lost 8 bases, J lost 11 bases, and 18 bases lay in between. The CDR3 extends over 13 amino acids. The germline V gene has CDR1 MNHEY and CDR2 SVGAGI.